This passage covers 30 T cell receptor beta chains from one sample sequenced in a study of cytomegalovirus exposure and HLA in healthy donors. Amplification used 60 Vbeta primers and 13 Jbeta primers. Clones were sequenced by immunoSEQ multiplex PCR, and TCRdb holds only the in-frame ones, with some missing. The table lists some 140,000 clones, approximately 9% of them singletons, with approximately 7.5% in the top ten. Material for sequencing was PBMCs. The receptors here all came from a woman between 35 and 50 years old in good health and CMV-seropositive.

This clone has more than one count but fewer than ten. This same CDR3 is encoded by further DNA sequences in the sample. This chain uses TRBV5-1 with TRBJ1-4, with 9 positions matching TRBD1. Germline V gene sequence: CDR1 SGHRS, CDR2 YFSETQ. This CDR3 contains 14 residues. J was trimmed by 5 bases and V by 4 bases; bases with no gene match: 3. The CDR3 nucleotides are TGCGCCAGCAGCCCGGGACAGGGAAATGAAAAACTGTTTTTT. This gives the protein CASSPGQGNEKLFF.

This chain connects TRBV29-1 to TRBJ1-1, with 8 positions matching TRBD1. The V gene end was trimmed by 7 bases and the J gene end by 6 bases; junction bases not matched to a gene: 10. The CDR3 has 13 residues. Germline V CDR1 and CDR2: SQVTM, ANQGSEA. CDR3 DNA: TGCAGCGCCCTGACAGGGGCAACATCTGAAGCTTTCTTT. Translation: CSALTGATSEAFF.

This clone was seen only a few times. The chain links TRBV6-5 to TRBJ2-7; a possible D gene is TRBD1 (6 bases). Trimming removed 6 bases from V and 3 bases from J, with 6 bases in between. This CDR3 is 11 amino acids long. CDR1 is MNHEY, CDR2 SVGAGI, per germline. The CDR3 sequence: CASRDSYEQYF. Here the CDR3 DNA reads TGTGCCAGCAGGGACAGCTACGAGCAGTACTTC.

This clone was counted between two and nine times. The V call is TRBV9, the J call TRBJ2-2; TRBD2 aligns across 12 bases. The CDR3 loop spans 19 amino acids. Germline CDR1 reads SGDLS; CDR2 reads YYNGEE. Trimming cost V 0 bases and J 2 bases; bases outside gene matches: 8. As DNA, the CDR3 is TGTGCCAGCAGCGTAGTGGGACTAGCGGGTTCCGCAAACACCGGGGAGCTGTTTTTT. It specifies CASSVVGLAGSANTGELFF.

The chain recombines TRBV18 with TRBJ2-2; D is ambiguous. The germline gives CDR1 KGHSH, CDR2 LQKENI. The CDR3 consists of 12 residues. The germline V and J ends were trimmed by 3 bases and 5 bases, with 4 bases remaining between them. The chain's CDR3 is CASSPLTGELFF. CDR3 sequence (DNA): TGTGCCAGCTCACCCTTGACCGGGGAGCTGTTTTTT. Combining the CDR3 with reference TRBV18 and TRBJ2-2 gives the whole variable domain NAGVMQNPRHLVRRRGQEARLRCSPMKGHSHVYWYRQLPEEGLKFMVYLQKENIIDESGMPKERFSAEFPKEGPSILRIQQVVRGDSAAYFCASSPLTGELFFGEGSRLTVL.

The chain joins TRBV2 to TRBJ1-2; 7 bases are shared with TRBD1. The germline V gene has CDR1 SNHLY and CDR2 FYNNEI. The CDR3 loop spans 13 amino acids. Trimming cost V 3 bases and J 8 bases; bases outside gene matches: 6. CDR3 sequence reads: CASSETHRGGYTF. CDR3 nucleotide sequence: TGTGCCAGCAGTGAGACACACAGGGGAGGCTACACCTTC.

V is TRBV7-2 and J is TRBJ1-5; D is ambiguous. Trimming removed 2 bases at V and 7 bases at J, with 18 bases between. The CDR3 contains 16 residues. From germline, CDR1 is SGHTA and CDR2 FQGNSA. Here the CDR3 DNA reads TGTGCCAGCAGCTTAAGCTTTTCGGTGAATATGCAGCCCCAGCATTTT. Residues: CASSLSFSVNMQPQHF.

This clone was found a few times. The chain links TRBV2 to TRBJ1-1; D may be TRBD1 (6 bases). CDR3 length: 15 residues. Germline-derived CDR1 and CDR2 are SNHLY and FYNNEI. V shed 5 bases and J shed 3 bases, with 16 bases lying between them. CDR3 sequence reads: CASSRGLLRDTEAFF. DNA for the CDR3: TGTGCCAGCAGTAGGGGGTTACTACGGGACACTGAAGCTTTCTTT.

This clone showed up just a few times. The J gene is TRBJ2-7, the V gene TRBV4-1; 7 bases align to TRBD1. CDR3 size: 14 residues. V lost 7 bases, J lost 0 bases, and 6 bases stayed unmatched. Germline values: CDR1 MGHRA, CDR2 YSYEKL. CDR3 residues: CASNLTGSSYEQYF. The CDR3 region has the DNA TGCGCCAGCAATTTGACAGGGAGCTCCTACGAGCAGTACTTC.

V is TRBV29-1 and J is TRBJ2-5; weak D call: TRBD2 (5 bases). CDR1 and CDR2 from the germline V gene are SQVTM and ANQGSEA. This CDR3 is built from 14 residues. Trimming left V 0 bases short and J 3 bases short, with 11 bases between. Here the CDR3 reads CSVEDQVLEETQYF. CDR3 nucleotides: TGCAGCGTTGAAGATCAGGTACTAGAAGAGACCCAGTACTTC.

This clone was detected a few times. The sample holds other DNA sequences that translate to the same CDR3. This chain uses TRBV6-1 with TRBJ1-2; unclear D gene. This CDR3 spans 13 amino acids. V was trimmed by 9 bases and J by 5 bases, leaving 16 bases between them. Germline V gene lookup returns CDR1 MNHNS and CDR2 SASEGT. The CDR3 bases are TGTGCCAGAAGTTTGGAAAGGACTTATGGCTACACCTTC. The encoded protein is CARSLERTYGYTF.

The J gene is TRBJ1-2, the V gene TRBV9; 8 positions agree with TRBD1. V was clipped by 5 bases and J by 8 bases; unmatched bases: 8. CDR1 and CDR2 from the germline V gene are SGDLS and YYNGEE. The CDR3 runs 13 residues. The CDR3 region has the DNA TGTGCCAGCAGAAAATCAGGGGGCGGAGGCTACACCTTC. Its translation: CASRKSGGGGYTF.

The chain carries TRBV7-6 and TRBJ2-7, with 7 positions matching TRBD2. The CDR3 totals 14 residues. Germline CDR1 and CDR2: SGHVS and FNYEAQ. V was pared by 3 bases and J by 4 bases, with 6 bases of the junction left unmatched. CDR3 region: CASSLGGKGYEQYF. The DNA of the CDR3 is TGTGCCAGCAGCTTGGGAGGGAAGGGGTACGAGCAGTACTTC.

This clone came up a few times. V and J are TRBV10-3 and TRBJ2-7, with D hard to call. Germline-derived CDR1 and CDR2 are ENHRY and SYGVKD. Trimming took off 3 bases at V and 6 bases at J, with 6 bases between the two ends. This CDR3 spans 11 amino acids. DNA for the CDR3: TGTGCCATCAGTGACGGTTTCGAGCAGTACTTC. This translates into CAISDGFEQYF.

The chain recombines TRBV5-6 with TRBJ1-2; 8 bases line up with TRBD1. Germline trimming cut 4 bases from V and 7 bases from J; bases unmatched to any gene: 15. Germline V gene sequence: CDR1 SGHDT, CDR2 YYEEEE. CDR3 length equals 16 residues. The CDR3 region is CASSAPGTGSQSGYTF. In DNA form, the CDR3 reads TGTGCCAGCAGCGCTCCAGGGACAGGCTCCCAGAGTGGCTACACCTTC.

This clone was observed a few times. This chain joins TRBV5-6 and TRBJ2-3, with D possibly matching TRBD1 (5 bases). The CDR3 extends over 14 amino acids. The ends were cut back, 2 bases at V and 3 bases at J, with 10 bases in the middle. Germline V gene lookup returns CDR1 SGHDT and CDR2 YYEEEE. The CDR3 loop reads CASSLGHGTDTQYF. CDR3 sequence (DNA): TGTGCCAGCAGCTTAGGACACGGGACAGATACGCAGTATTTT.

The sample holds a few counts of this clone. The chain recombines TRBV18 with TRBJ2-3; tentative D call: TRBD2 (6 bases). CDR1 KGHSH and CDR2 LQKENI come from the germline V gene. Trimming took 6 bases from V and 4 from J, leaving 14 bases between them. CDR3 length: 14 residues. The CDR3 reads CASSHGGLPDTQYF. The CDR3 nucleotides are TGTGCCAGCTCCCACGGGGGATTACCAGATACGCAGTATTTT.

The chain links TRBV4-2 to TRBJ2-2; 9 bases agree with TRBD2. Germline CDR1 reads LGHNA; CDR2 reads YNFKEQ. The V gene end was trimmed by 4 bases and the J gene end by 6 bases; junction bases not matched to a gene: 9. The CDR3 contains 16 residues. The DNA of the CDR3 is TGTGCCAGCAGCCCGAAGGGGCTAGCGGGGTCCGGGGAGCTGTTTTTT. Translated, it gives CASSPKGLAGSGELFF.

The sample holds a few counts of this clone. V usage is TRBV11-3 and J usage is TRBJ2-7, with 9 bases fitting TRBD1. Germline trimming cut 5 bases from V and 5 bases from J; bases unmatched to any gene: 7. The germline V gene encodes CDR1 SGHNT and CDR2 YENEEA. This CDR3 has 14 amino acids. CDR3 DNA: TGTGCCAGCAGCCCAGGGACAGGGAAGAACGAGCAGTACTTC. It specifies CASSPGTGKNEQYF.

V and J are TRBV27 and TRBJ2-1; TRBD2 matches at 10 bases. CDR3 length equals 15 residues. Per germline, CDR1 MNHEY and CDR2 SMNVEV (reference sequence). Trimming took 6 bases from V and 3 from J; bases not matched to a gene: 5. The CDR3 here is CASRPAGGRYNEQFF. The CDR3 DNA sequence: TGTGCCAGCAGGCCAGCGGGGGGGCGCTACAATGAGCAGTTCTTC.

This clone showed up just a few times. The chain carries TRBV20-1 and TRBJ2-4; possibly TRBD1 for D (6 bases). CDR3 length: 11 residues. Germline V CDR1 and CDR2: DFQATT, SNEGSKA (reference sequence). Trimming shortened V by 5 bases and J by 16 bases, and 18 bases separated the two germline ends. The CDR3 here is CSAGDTHIGYF. In DNA, the CDR3 is TGCAGTGCTGGGGACACCCACATTGGATACTTC.

This clone was counted a few times. This chain links TRBV6-1 with TRBJ2-1; TRBD1 agrees at 12 bases. Germline V gives CDR1 MNHNS, CDR2 SASEGT. After removal of 6 bases from V and 7 bases from J, the junction contained 7 bases not matched to a gene. The CDR3 covers 15 residues. As DNA, the CDR3 is TGTGCCAGCAGGGCCGGGACAGGGGGCGTGAATGAGCAGTTCTTC. Translated, it gives CASRAGTGGVNEQFF.

CDR3 protein: CAIRPRGFASYEQYF. CDR3 in DNA: TGTGCCATCAGGCCGAGGGGGTTTGCCTCCTACGAGCAGTACTTC. V gene TRBV10-3 combines with J gene TRBJ2-7; a possible D gene is TRBD1 (6 bases). Looked up from germline, CDR1 is ENHRY and CDR2 is SYGVKD. This CDR3 is built from 15 residues. With 6 bases removed from V and 0 bases from J, the gap between germline ends came to 15 bases.

In its sample, this clone was seen a few times. This chain joins TRBV5-1 and TRBJ2-5, with a tentative D call TRBD1 (6 bases). Trimming cost V 3 bases and J 5 bases, with 17 bases left between them. Germline V gives CDR1 SGHRS, CDR2 YFSETQ. CDR3 length: 15 residues. The CDR3 loop is CASSSLQGLGETQYF. The CDR3 region has the DNA TGCGCCAGCAGCTCCCTCCAGGGGCTTGGGGAGACCCAGTACTTC. Together with reference TRBV5-1 and TRBJ2-5, the CDR3 gives the full variable domain: KAGVTQTPRYLIKTRGQQVTLSCSPISGHRSVSWYQQTPGQGLQFLFEYFSETQRNKGNFPGRFSGRQFSNSRSEMNVSTLELGDSALYLCASSSLQGLGETQYFGPGTRLLVL.

The chain recombines TRBV7-2 with TRBJ2-2, with 7 bases matching TRBD1. V trimming: 2 bases; J trimming: 4 bases; junction bases outside the gene matches: 13. CDR1 is SGHTA and CDR2 is FQGNSA in the germline V gene. This CDR3 spans 18 amino acids. Here the CDR3 DNA reads TGTGCCAGCAGCTTACGAAGACAGGGAATGGCGAGCACCGGGGAGCTGTTTTTT. It specifies CASSLRRQGMASTGELFF.

The J gene is TRBJ2-7, the V gene TRBV27, with TRBD1 matching 9 bases. V dropped 6 bases and J dropped 6; count of bases not matched to a gene: 9. Per the germline V gene, CDR1 is MNHEY and CDR2 is SMNVEV (reference sequence). This CDR3 has 14 amino acids. This CDR3 reads CASRLGQGNSEQYF. Written as DNA, the CDR3 is TGTGCCAGCAGGCTTGGACAGGGGAATTCCGAGCAGTACTTC.

This clone was seen more than once but under ten times. The J gene is TRBJ2-3, the V gene TRBV29-1; no clear D gene. V lost 4 bases and J lost 0, with 11 bases in between. The CDR3 runs to 14 residues. The germline CDR1 and CDR2 sequences are SQVTM and ANQGSEA. The CDR3 DNA reads TGCAGCGTTGTCAGCGCCCTTAGCACAGATACGCAGTATTTT. Translating gives CSVVSALSTDTQYF.

This clone appeared a few times. V gene TRBV5-1 combines with J gene TRBJ1-1; D gene ambiguous. V shed 4 bases and J shed 1 base, with 11 bases lying between them. Germline CDR1 reads SGHRS; CDR2 reads YFSETQ. CDR3 length equals 14 residues. CDR3 protein: CASSMGERNTEAFF. The CDR3 coding sequence is TGCGCCAGCAGCATGGGAGAGAGGAACACTGAAGCTTTCTTT.

The chain employs TRBV7-2 and TRBJ1-2; no clear D gene. Germline V gene lookup returns CDR1 SGHTA and CDR2 FQGNSA. This CDR3 is built from 14 residues. V was pared by 1 base and J by 5 bases, with 11 bases between. CDR3 region: CASSLERVGYGYTF. The CDR3 region has the DNA TGTGCCAGCAGCTTAGAGCGGGTCGGATATGGCTACACCTTC.

This clone was detected only a few times. CDR3 nucleotides: TGTGCCAGCAGCCTCGACAGGGGCGAGCAGTACTTC. Its protein product is CASSLDRGEQYF. The rearrangement joins TRBV5-5 to TRBJ2-7; TRBD1 matches 8 bases. The V gene end was trimmed by 4 bases and the J gene end by 6 bases; junction bases not matched to a gene: 3. The CDR3 has 12 residues. Germline loops: CDR1 SGHKS, CDR2 YYEKEE (reference sequence). Filled out from reference TRBV5-5 and TRBJ2-7, the complete variable domain reads DAGVTQSPTHLIKTRGQQVTLRCSPISGHKSVSWYQQVLGQGPQFIFQYYEKEERGRGNFPDRFSARQFPNYSSELNVNALLLGDSALYLCASSLDRGEQYFGPGTRLTVT.